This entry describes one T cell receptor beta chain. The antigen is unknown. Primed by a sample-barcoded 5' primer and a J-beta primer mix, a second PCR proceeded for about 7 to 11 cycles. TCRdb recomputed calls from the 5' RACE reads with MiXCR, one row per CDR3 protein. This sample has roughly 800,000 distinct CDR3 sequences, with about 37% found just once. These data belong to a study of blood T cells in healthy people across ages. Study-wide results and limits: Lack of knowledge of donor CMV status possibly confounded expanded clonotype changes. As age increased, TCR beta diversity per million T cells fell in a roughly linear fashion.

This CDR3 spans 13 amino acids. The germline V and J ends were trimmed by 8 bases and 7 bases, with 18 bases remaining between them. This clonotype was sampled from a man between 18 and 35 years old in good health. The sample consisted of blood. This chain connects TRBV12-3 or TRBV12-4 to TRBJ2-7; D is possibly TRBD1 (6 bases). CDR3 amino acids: CASGRDTYNEQYF. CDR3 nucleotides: TGTGCCAGCGGCCGGGACACATACAATGAGCAGTACTTC.